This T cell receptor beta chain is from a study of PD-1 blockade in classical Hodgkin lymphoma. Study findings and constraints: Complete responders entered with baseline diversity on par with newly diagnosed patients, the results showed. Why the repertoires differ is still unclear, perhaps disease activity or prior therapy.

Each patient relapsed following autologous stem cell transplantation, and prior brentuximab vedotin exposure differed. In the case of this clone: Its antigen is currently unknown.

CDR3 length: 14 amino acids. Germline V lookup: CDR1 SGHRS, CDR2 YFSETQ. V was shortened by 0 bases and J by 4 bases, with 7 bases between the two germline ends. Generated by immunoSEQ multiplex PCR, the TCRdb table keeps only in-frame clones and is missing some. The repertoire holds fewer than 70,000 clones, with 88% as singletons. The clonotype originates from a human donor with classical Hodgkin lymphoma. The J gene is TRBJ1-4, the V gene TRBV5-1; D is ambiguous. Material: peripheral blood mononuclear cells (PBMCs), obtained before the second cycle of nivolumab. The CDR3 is CASSLDRVNEKLFF. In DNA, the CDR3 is TGCGCCAGCAGCTTGGACCGGGTTAATGAAAAACTGTTTTTT.